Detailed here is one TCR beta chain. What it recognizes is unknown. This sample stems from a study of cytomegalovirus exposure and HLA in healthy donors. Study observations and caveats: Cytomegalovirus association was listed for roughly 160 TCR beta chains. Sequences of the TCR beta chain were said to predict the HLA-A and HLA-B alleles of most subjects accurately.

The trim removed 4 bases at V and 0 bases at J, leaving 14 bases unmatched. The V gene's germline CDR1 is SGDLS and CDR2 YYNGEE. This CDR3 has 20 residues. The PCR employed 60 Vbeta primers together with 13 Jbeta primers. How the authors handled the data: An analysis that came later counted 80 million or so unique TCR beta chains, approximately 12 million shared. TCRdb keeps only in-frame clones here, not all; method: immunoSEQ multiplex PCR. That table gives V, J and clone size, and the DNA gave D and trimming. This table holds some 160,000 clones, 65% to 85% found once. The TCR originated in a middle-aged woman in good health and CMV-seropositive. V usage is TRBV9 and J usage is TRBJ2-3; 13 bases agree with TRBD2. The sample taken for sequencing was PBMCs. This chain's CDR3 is CASSPRTSGSFGVSTDTQYF. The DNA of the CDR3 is TGTGCCAGCAGCCCCCGGACTAGCGGGAGCTTTGGGGTGAGCACAGATACGCAGTATTTT. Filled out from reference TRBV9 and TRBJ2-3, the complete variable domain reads DSGVTQTPKHLITATGQRVTLRCSPRSGDLSVYWYQQSLDQGLQFLIQYYNGEERAKGNILERFSAQQFPDLHSELNLSSLELGDSALYFCASSPRTSGSFGVSTDTQYFGPGTRLTVL.